The present entry profiles one T cell receptor (beta chain) with its context. Its specificity is unknown. This entry comes from a study of STAT3 mutations in large granular lymphocyte leukemia. Study results and caveats: Every T-LGLL patient had at least one immunodominant TCRbeta clonotype. Persisting codominant clonotypes may have hidden a small pathogenic clone.

This table comes from immunoSEQ multiplex PCR, and its TCRdb copy is limited to in-frame clones, with some not included. The sample includes over 3,500 clones, roughly four fifths of them seen just once. The clonotype was recovered from a man in his forties with T-cell large granular lymphocyte leukemia. Some clones in this sample may be carry-over from other donors' samples. The sample comprised peripheral blood mononuclear cells.

CDR3: CASSVRGQGYNSPLHF. The CDR3 region has the DNA TGTGCCAGCAGTGTTCGGGGACAGGGTTATAATTCACCCCTCCACTTT. V is TRBV6-1 and J is TRBJ1-6; the match to TRBD1 covers 9 bases. Germline-derived CDR1 and CDR2 are MNHNS and SASEGT. CDR3 length equals 16 residues. V lost 4 bases to trimming and J lost 4 bases; unmatched junction nucleotides: 5.